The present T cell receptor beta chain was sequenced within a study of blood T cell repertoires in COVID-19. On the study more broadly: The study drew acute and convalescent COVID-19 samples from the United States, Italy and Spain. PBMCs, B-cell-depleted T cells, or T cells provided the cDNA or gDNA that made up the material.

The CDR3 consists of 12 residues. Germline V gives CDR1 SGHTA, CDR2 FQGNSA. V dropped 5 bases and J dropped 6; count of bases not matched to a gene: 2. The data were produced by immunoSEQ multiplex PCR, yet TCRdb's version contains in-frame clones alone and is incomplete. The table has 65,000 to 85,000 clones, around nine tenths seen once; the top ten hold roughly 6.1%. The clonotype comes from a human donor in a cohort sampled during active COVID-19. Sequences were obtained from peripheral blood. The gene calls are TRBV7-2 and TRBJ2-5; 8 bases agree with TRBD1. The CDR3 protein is CASSPGGQTQYF. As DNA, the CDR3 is TGTGCCAGCAGCCCAGGGGGCCAGACCCAGTACTTC.